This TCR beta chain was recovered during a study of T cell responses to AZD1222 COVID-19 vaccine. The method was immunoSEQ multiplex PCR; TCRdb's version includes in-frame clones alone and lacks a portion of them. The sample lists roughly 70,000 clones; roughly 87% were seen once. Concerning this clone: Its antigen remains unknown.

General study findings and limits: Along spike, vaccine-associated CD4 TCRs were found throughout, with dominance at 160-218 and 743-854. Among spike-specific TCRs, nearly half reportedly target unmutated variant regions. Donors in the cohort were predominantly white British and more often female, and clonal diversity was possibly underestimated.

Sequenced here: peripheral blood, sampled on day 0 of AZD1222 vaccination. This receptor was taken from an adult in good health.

CDR3 nucleotides: TGTGCCTATGACACTCTAGGTGGCGAGCAGTACTTC. Protein: CAYDTLGGEQYF. This chain links TRBV30 with TRBJ2-7; D gene uncertain. The V gene's germline CDR1 is GTSNPN and CDR2 SVGIG (reference sequence). The CDR3 spans 12 residues. Trimming removed 7 bases from V and 6 bases from J, with 16 bases in between.